One sample yielded the 8 T cell receptor beta chains listed below, sequenced in a study of T cells in Graves' hyperthyroidism and ophthalmopathy. TCR beta CDR3 sequences were amplified from RNA transcripts. HTBI primers were used for first-round RT-PCR of the TCR CDR3. TCRdb passed the multiplex PCR reads through MiXCR, listing each CDR3 protein once. The table includes approximately 380,000 distinct CDR3 sequences, about 20% detected once. Sequenced material: blood. The receptors here all came from a woman between 18 and 29 years old with Graves' hyperthyroidism.

A few counts support this clonotype. This chain links TRBV20-1 with TRBJ2-5; 9 bases are shared with TRBD2. This CDR3 spans 16 amino acids. V shed 0 bases, J shed 2 bases, and the junction held 7 bases outside the gene matches. Germline lookup yields CDR1 DFQATT and CDR2 SNEGSKA (reference sequence). In nucleotides, the CDR3 is TGCAGTGCTAGAGATAGGGTAGCGGGGGCACAAGAGACCCAGTACTTC. It yields the protein CSARDRVAGAQETQYF.

The sample holds a few counts of this clonotype. The rearrangement uses TRBV19 and TRBJ1-6, with D maybe TRBD1 (5 bases). The V gene's germline CDR1 is LNHDA and CDR2 SQIVND (reference sequence). V lost 5 bases, J lost 4 bases, and 9 bases lay in between. CDR3 length: 14 residues. CDR3 protein: CASSSTAYNSPLHF. The CDR3 nucleotides read TGTGCCAGTAGTTCGACAGCTTATAATTCACCCCTCCACTTT.

This clonotype was found many times. CDR3 amino acids: CAGTSGDKTLETQYF. The CDR3 nucleotides read TGTGCCGGGACTAGCGGGGATAAAACCCTGGAGACCCAGTACTTC. J is TRBJ2-5 and V is TRBV30; 13 bases align to TRBD2. Germline V gene sequence: CDR1 GTSNPN, CDR2 SVGIG (reference sequence). This CDR3 is built from 15 residues. Unmatched junction bases numbered 11, after V lost 8 bases and J lost 5 bases.

This clonotype was picked up a small number of times. The chain is built from TRBV19 and TRBJ2-4, with D possibly being TRBD1 or TRBD2 (5 bases each). V was trimmed by 6 bases and J by 3 bases, leaving 12 bases between them. The CDR3 sequence is 14 residues long. Germline CDR1 is LNHDA and CDR2 is SQIVND (reference sequence). Here the CDR3 reads CASSPGRLKNIQYF. The CDR3 bases are TGTGCCAGTAGCCCGGGACGGCTCAAAAACATTCAGTACTTC.

This clonotype was seen at least ten times. This chain connects TRBV6-4 to TRBJ2-2; 7 nucleotides match TRBD2. The CDR3 length is 13 residues. The germline V gene has CDR1 MRHNA and CDR2 SNTAGT. V lost 6 bases to trimming and J lost 5 bases; unmatched junction nucleotides: 3. CDR3 residues: CASRSGETGELFF. The CDR3 nucleotides are TGTGCCAGCAGAAGCGGGGAGACCGGGGAGCTGTTTTTT.

This clonotype was recorded at least ten times. The V call is TRBV7-8, the J call TRBJ2-2; no clear D. The V gene's germline CDR1 is SGHVS and CDR2 FQNEAQ. Between the trimmed V and J ends, which lost 2 bases and 6 bases, there was a span of 7 bases. CDR3 length equals 13 residues. For the CDR3, the DNA is TGTGCCAGCAGCTTAATCCGCCCCGGGGAGCTGTTTTTT. Protein sequence: CASSLIRPGELFF.

This clonotype was observed many times. This chain uses TRBV9 with TRBJ2-7, with D tentatively TRBD1 or TRBD2 (6 bases each). The germline V gene has CDR1 SGDLS and CDR2 YYNGEE. This CDR3 spans 15 amino acids. Deletions cut 4 bases from V and 2 bases from J, with 16 bases between. Here the CDR3 DNA reads TGTGCCAGCAGCCTAAGGGGGAGGAATACCTACGAGCAGTACTTC. It specifies CASSLRGRNTYEQYF.

This clonotype was counted many times. The chain links TRBV13 to TRBJ2-7; 9 bases align to TRBD1. The germline V gene has CDR1 PRHDT and CDR2 FYEKMQ (reference sequence). J gave up 7 bases and V 6 bases, and 4 bases lay outside the gene matches. The CDR3 spans 12 residues. The DNA for the CDR3 is TGTGCCAGCAGAGGGACAGGGTATGAGCAGTACTTC. Its protein product is CASRGTGYEQYF.